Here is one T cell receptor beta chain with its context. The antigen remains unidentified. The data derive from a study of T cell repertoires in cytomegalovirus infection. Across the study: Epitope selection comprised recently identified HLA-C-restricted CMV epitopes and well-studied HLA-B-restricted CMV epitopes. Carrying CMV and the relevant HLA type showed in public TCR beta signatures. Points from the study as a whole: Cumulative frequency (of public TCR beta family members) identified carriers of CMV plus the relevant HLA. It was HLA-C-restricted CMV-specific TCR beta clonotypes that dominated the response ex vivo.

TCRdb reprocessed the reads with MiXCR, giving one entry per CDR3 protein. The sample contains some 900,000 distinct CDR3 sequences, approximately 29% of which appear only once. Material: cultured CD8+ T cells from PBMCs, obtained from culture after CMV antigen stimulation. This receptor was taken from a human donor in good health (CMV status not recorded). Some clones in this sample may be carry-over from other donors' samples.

The CDR3 sequence is CASSLGDGSYGYTF. The CDR3 DNA reads as TGTGCCAGCAGTTTAGGGGACGGAAGCTATGGCTACACCTTC. The V call is TRBV27, the J call TRBJ1-2, with D possibly matching TRBD1 (5 bases). The V and J ends lost 2 bases and 4 bases respectively, with 11 bases between them. Germline-derived CDR1 and CDR2 are MNHEY and SMNVEV (reference sequence). The CDR3 runs to 14 residues.